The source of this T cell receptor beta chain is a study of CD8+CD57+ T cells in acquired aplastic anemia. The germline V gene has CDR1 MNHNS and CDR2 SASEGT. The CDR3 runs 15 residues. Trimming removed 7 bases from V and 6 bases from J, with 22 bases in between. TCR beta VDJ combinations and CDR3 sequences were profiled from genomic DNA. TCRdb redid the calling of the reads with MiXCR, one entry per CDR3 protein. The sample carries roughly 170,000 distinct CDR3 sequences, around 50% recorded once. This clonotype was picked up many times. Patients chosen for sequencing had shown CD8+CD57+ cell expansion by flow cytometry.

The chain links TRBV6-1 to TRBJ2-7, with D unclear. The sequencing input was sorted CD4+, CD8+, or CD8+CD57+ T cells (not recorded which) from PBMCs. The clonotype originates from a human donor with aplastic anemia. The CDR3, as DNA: TGTGCCAGCACCTTAACTCTCCAAGCAGCAAGCGAGCAGTACTTC. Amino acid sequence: CASTLTLQAASEQYF.